The 31 T cell receptor beta chains given below trace back to one sample, sequenced in a study of cytomegalovirus exposure and HLA in healthy donors. 13 Jbeta primers and 60 Vbeta primers were used for the PCR. TCRdb keeps only in-frame clones here, not all; method: immunoSEQ multiplex PCR. The data contain about 190,000 clones, about 80% of them seen just once; the ten biggest clones take up under 0.85%. Sequencing was performed on PBMCs. These receptors all stem from a boy between 10 and 17 years old in good health and CMV-seronegative.

The chain combines TRBV9 with TRBJ2-5; D is perhaps TRBD2 (6 bases). Trimming stripped 4 bases from V and 5 bases from J, with 12 bases between. The CDR3 consists of 13 residues. Germline CDR1 reads SGDLS; CDR2 reads YYNGEE. The CDR3 coding sequence is TGTGCCAGCAGCTTCCGGGACTTCGAGACCCAGTACTTC. Translating it yields CASSFRDFETQYF.

The V gene is TRBV5-1, the J gene TRBJ1-1; the D gene is possibly TRBD1 (6 bases). The CDR3 totals 15 residues. Trimming stripped 2 bases from V and 1 base from J, with 12 bases between. CDR1 and CDR2 (germline): SGHRS, YFSETQ. In DNA form, the CDR3 reads TGCGCCAGCAGCTTAGGTAACAGGGAGAACACTGAAGCTTTCTTT. Its translation: CASSLGNRENTEAFF.

The V gene is TRBV25-1, the J gene TRBJ2-2; a weak D match, TRBD2 (6 bases). The CDR3 totals 16 residues. V gave up 3 bases and J gave up 3 bases, with 14 bases separating them. The germline CDR1 and CDR2 sequences are MGHDK and SYGVNS. Written as DNA, the CDR3 is TGTGCCAGCAGTGAGCATTATGGCGGGGACACCGGGGAGCTGTTTTTT. Its translation: CASSEHYGGDTGELFF.

The chain is built from TRBV30 and TRBJ2-7, with TRBD1 identical over 9 bases. The V gene's germline CDR1 is GTSNPN and CDR2 SVGIG (reference sequence). The CDR3 consists of 20 residues. With 3 bases clipped from V and 1 base from J, the junction kept 22 bases outside the gene matches. The CDR3 DNA is TGTGCCTGGAGCCCCTACCCCGGGACAGGGACCCGGAGGGGTTCCTACGAGCAGTACTTC. It encodes CAWSPYPGTGTRRGSYEQYF.

The chain has TRBV5-7 and TRBJ1-3; D unclear. TRBV5-7 is classed as an ORF, of uncertain function. The CDR3 spans 15 residues. Trimming removed 1 base at V and 0 bases at J, with 8 bases between. CDR3 amino acids: CASSLKPPSGNTIYF. CDR3 DNA sequence: TGTGCCAGCAGCTTGAAGCCCCCCTCTGGAAACACCATATATTTT.

The rearrangement uses TRBV6-1 and TRBJ1-2; maybe TRBD1 (5 bases). Trimming pared 2 bases from V and 4 bases from J, leaving 11 bases between. Germline assignment: CDR1 MNHNS and CDR2 SASEGT. The CDR3 runs 14 residues. In DNA form, the CDR3 reads TGTGCCAGCAGTGAAACACAGGCGTCCTATGGCTACACCTTC. It specifies CASSETQASYGYTF.

The chain has TRBV5-6 and TRBJ1-2; D is ambiguous. The CDR3 runs 14 residues. The V and J ends lost 0 bases and 2 bases respectively, with 8 bases between them. In germline, CDR1 is SGHDT, CDR2 YYEEEE. The CDR3 coding sequence is TGTGCCAGCAGCTTGGCAGGAACAAACTATGGCTACACCTTC. It specifies CASSLAGTNYGYTF. The entire variable domain, with the rest obtained from reference TRBV5-6 and TRBJ1-2, is as follows: DAGVTQSPTHLIKTRGQQVTLRCSPKSGHDTVSWYQQALGQGPQFIFQYYEEEERQRGNFPDRFSGHQFPNYSSELNVNALLLGDSALYLCASSLAGTNYGYTFGSGTRLTVV.

The chain recombines TRBV18 with TRBJ1-1; D remains unclear. Germline V lookup: CDR1 KGHSH, CDR2 LQKENI. The V gene lost 6 bases and the J gene lost 1 base, with 12 bases spanning the gap. The CDR3 length is 14 residues. For the CDR3, the DNA is TGTGCCAGCTCCGTACTAAGACCGAACACTGAAGCTTTCTTT. It specifies CASSVLRPNTEAFF. Looking up the rest from reference TRBV18 and TRBJ1-1 gives the full variable domain: NAGVMQNPRHLVRRRGQEARLRCSPMKGHSHVYWYRQLPEEGLKFMVYLQKENIIDESGMPKERFSAEFPKEGPSILRIQQVVRGDSAAYFCASSVLRPNTEAFFGQGTRLTVV.

The chain combines TRBV30 with TRBJ1-2, with D hard to call. V was pared by 0 bases and J by 1 base, with 12 bases between. The CDR3 extends over 15 amino acids. CDR1 is GTSNPN and CDR2 is SVGIG in the germline V gene (reference sequence). The CDR3 region is CAWSVRRVINYGYTF. CDR3 sequence (DNA): TGTGCCTGGAGTGTACGACGGGTCATTAACTATGGCTACACCTTC.

This clone was seen a few times. The V call is TRBV10-3, the J call TRBJ2-7; the match to TRBD1 covers 10 bases. The CDR3 is 15 residues long. Looked up from germline, CDR1 is ENHRY and CDR2 is SYGVKD. V lost 3 bases to trimming and J lost 7 bases; unmatched junction nucleotides: 9. The CDR3 DNA reads TGTGCCATCAGTGATCTGGGACAGGGGATTGATGAGCAGTACTTC. This sequence encodes CAISDLGQGIDEQYF.

This clone showed up just once. The J gene is TRBJ1-5, the V gene TRBV9, with D maybe TRBD1 (6 bases). The V end was cut by 1 base, the J end by 10 bases, with 15 bases between. CDR3 length: 14 amino acids. CDR1 and CDR2 (germline): SGDLS, YYNGEE. This CDR3 reads CASSVRQDSSPQHF. CDR3 sequence (DNA): TGTGCCAGCAGCGTAAGACAGGATTCCAGTCCCCAGCATTTT.

This chain connects TRBV19 to TRBJ1-4; D is undetermined. Trimming left V 4 bases short and J 4 bases short, with 4 bases between. The CDR3 runs to 12 residues. CDR1 and CDR2 from the germline V gene are LNHDA and SQIVND (reference sequence). This chain's CDR3 is CASSTLNEKLFF. The CDR3 DNA reads TGTGCCAGTAGTACACTTAATGAAAAACTGTTTTTT.

The J gene is TRBJ1-1, the V gene TRBV6-5; 7 nucleotides line up with TRBD1. The ends lost 7 bases at V and 2 bases at J; junction bases unmatched: 7. The CDR3 runs to 14 residues. Looked up from germline, CDR1 is MNHEY and CDR2 is SVGAGI. The CDR3 sequence is CASTSGTANTEAFF. The DNA for the CDR3 is TGTGCCAGCACTTCGGGGACAGCAAACACTGAAGCTTTCTTT.

The chain joins TRBV7-3 to TRBJ2-1; 9 nucleotides match TRBD1. This CDR3 contains 14 residues. In germline, CDR1 is SGHTA, CDR2 FQGTGA. V dropped 2 bases and J dropped 9; count of bases not matched to a gene: 5. The CDR3 is CASSLGGQGTEQFF. The CDR3 nucleotides read TGTGCCAGCAGCTTAGGGGGACAGGGTACTGAGCAGTTCTTC.

The rearrangement uses TRBV19 and TRBJ1-3; 8 bases are a match to TRBD1. Germline-derived CDR1 and CDR2 are LNHDA and SQIVND (reference sequence). V shed 7 bases and J 0 bases; nucleotides not matched to a gene: 11. The CDR3 has 17 amino acids. The CDR3 spells CASTKDRGRYSGNTIYF. DNA of the CDR3: TGTGCCAGTACTAAAGACAGGGGACGGTACTCTGGAAACACCATATATTTT.

The chain couples TRBV7-3 to TRBJ2-7; possibly TRBD2 for D (5 bases). V was clipped by 2 bases and J by 1 base, with 9 bases between them. This CDR3 is built from 14 residues. The V gene's germline CDR1 is SGHTA and CDR2 FQGTGA. Here the CDR3 DNA reads TGTGCCAGCAGCTTAGAGGGTTCATCCTACGAGCAGTACTTC. This translates into CASSLEGSSYEQYF.

A single count supports this clone. V and J are TRBV18 and TRBJ2-1; possibly TRBD1 for D (6 bases). Trimming removed 1 base from V and 8 bases from J, with 15 bases in between. This CDR3 region has 15 residues. The germline V gene encodes CDR1 KGHSH and CDR2 LQKENI. DNA for the CDR3: TGTGCCAGCTCACCACTTCAAGGGGACAACCATGAGCAGTTCTTC. Translation: CASSPLQGDNHEQFF.

This clone was counted a single time. This chain joins TRBV6-5 and TRBJ1-2; no firm D call. There are 14 residues in the CDR3. Germline CDR1 reads MNHEY; CDR2 reads SVGAGI. V lost 6 bases, J lost 1 base, and 12 bases lay in between. The CDR3 nucleotides read TGTGCCAGCAGCCGACGGAGCTATAACTATGGCTACACCTTC. This sequence encodes CASSRRSYNYGYTF.

The chain is built from TRBV19 and TRBJ1-2; maybe TRBD1 (6 bases). Germline loops: CDR1 LNHDA, CDR2 SQIVND (reference sequence). The V end lost 3 bases, the J end lost 7 bases, and 9 bases lay between the germline ends. The CDR3 loop spans 12 amino acids. For the CDR3, the DNA is TGTGCCAGTAGTATCCCAGGGGTTGGCTACACCTTC. Encoded protein: CASSIPGVGYTF. Using reference TRBV19 and TRBJ1-2 for the parts outside the CDR3, the full variable domain is DGGITQSPKYLFRKEGQNVTLSCEQNLNHDAMYWYRQDPGQGLRLIYYSQIVNDFQKGDIAEGYSVSREKKESFPLTVTSAQKNPTAFYLCASSIPGVGYTFGSGTRLTVV.

The V and J genes are TRBV9 and TRBJ2-1, with 11 bases identical to TRBD2. V gave up 2 bases and J gave up 9 bases; unmatched junction bases: 16. The CDR3 has 18 residues. The germline V gene has CDR1 SGDLS and CDR2 YYNGEE. The DNA for the CDR3 is TGTGCCAGCAGCGTCGGGACTAGCGGACTCCCTTCTAGTGGTGAGCAGTTCTTC. Its protein is CASSVGTSGLPSSGEQFF. The entire variable domain, with the rest obtained from reference TRBV9 and TRBJ2-1, is as follows: DSGVTQTPKHLITATGQRVTLRCSPRSGDLSVYWYQQSLDQGLQFLIQYYNGEERAKGNILERFSAQQFPDLHSELNLSSLELGDSALYFCASSVGTSGLPSSGEQFFGPGTRLTVL.

The V and J genes are TRBV27 and TRBJ2-3, with 8 bases that match TRBD2. The V and J ends lost 7 bases and 1 base, in that order; junction bases with no gene match: 4. The CDR3 has 14 residues. Germline CDR1 and CDR2: MNHEY and SMNVEV (reference sequence). The CDR3, as DNA: TGTGCCAGCACCTTGACTAGCGGCACAGATACGCAGTATTTT. Its translation is CASTLTSGTDTQYF.

The chain combines TRBV30 with TRBJ1-6, with a weak D call TRBD1 (5 bases). Germline lookup yields CDR1 GTSNPN and CDR2 SVGIG (reference sequence). This CDR3 is 15 amino acids long. The ends were cut back, 0 bases at V and 9 bases at J, with 15 bases in the middle. The DNA of the CDR3 is TGTGCCTGGAGTGTACCCCAGACAGTACGTTCACCCCTCCACTTT. This encodes CAWSVPQTVRSPLHF.

This chain joins TRBV7-6 and TRBJ2-1; D is possibly TRBD1 (6 bases). CDR1 and CDR2 from the germline V gene are SGHVS and FNYEAQ. V lost 5 bases, J lost 4 bases, and 9 bases lay in between. The CDR3 contains 13 residues. CDR3 protein: CASSPGQYNEQFF. The CDR3 DNA follows: TGTGCCAGCAGCCCGGGACAATACAATGAGCAGTTCTTC.

The gene calls are TRBV5-6 and TRBJ2-5; D might be TRBD2 (6 bases). Germline assignment: CDR1 SGHDT and CDR2 YYEEEE. V lost 3 bases to trimming and J lost 0 bases, with 15 bases between them. The CDR3 is 16 residues long. CDR3 DNA: TGTGCCAGCAGCTCGCCGGGCCGGGGGAACCAAGAGACCCAGTACTTC. As protein: CASSSPGRGNQETQYF.

The gene calls are TRBV4-1 and TRBJ1-2, with D possibly matching TRBD1 (6 bases). CDR3 length equals 15 residues. Trimming pared 1 base from V and 4 bases from J, leaving 13 bases between. CDR1 and CDR2 (germline): MGHRA, YSYEKL. CDR3 nucleotide sequence: TGCGCCAGCAGCCAAGCGAGACAGGAGATCTATGGCTACACCTTC. This codes for CASSQARQEIYGYTF.

The count of this clone is one. The chain employs TRBV30 and TRBJ2-3, with D unclear. V was clipped by 4 bases and J by 2 bases, with 10 bases between them. Germline V CDR1 and CDR2: GTSNPN, SVGIG (reference sequence). This CDR3 region has 13 residues. This CDR3 is CAWMGRNTDTQYF. The CDR3 nucleotides read TGTGCCTGGATGGGCAGAAACACAGATACGCAGTATTTT.

The rearrangement links TRBV6-5 to TRBJ1-2, with D perhaps matching TRBD1 (5 bases). Germline V gene data show CDR1 as MNHEY and CDR2 as SVGAGI. V lost 2 bases to trimming and J lost 3 bases, with 7 bases between them. The CDR3 extends over 13 amino acids. CDR3: CASSYGRDYGYTF. The CDR3 nucleotides are TGTGCCAGCAGTTACGGCAGGGACTATGGCTACACCTTC.

The chain uses TRBV5-1 and TRBJ1-1, with D uncertain. The CDR3 sequence is 13 residues long. CDR1 and CDR2 (germline): SGHRS, YFSETQ. The V end lost 1 base, the J end lost 0 bases, and 4 bases lay between the germline ends. The CDR3 sequence: CASSLLVNTEAFF. The CDR3 region has the DNA TGCGCCAGCAGCTTGTTAGTGAACACTGAAGCTTTCTTT. The full variable domain, in which reference TRBV5-1 and TRBJ1-1 provide the parts outside the CDR3, is KAGVTQTPRYLIKTRGQQVTLSCSPISGHRSVSWYQQTPGQGLQFLFEYFSETQRNKGNFPGRFSGRQFSNSRSEMNVSTLELGDSALYLCASSLLVNTEAFFGQGTRLTVV.

The chain is built from TRBV6-5 and TRBJ1-5; 7 positions match TRBD1. This CDR3 region has 14 residues. Germline V CDR1 and CDR2: MNHEY, SVGAGI. V trimming: 7 bases; J trimming: 2 bases; junction bases outside the gene matches: 5. The chain's CDR3 is CASIITGGNQPQHF. The CDR3 DNA reads TGTGCCAGCATTATTACAGGGGGCAATCAGCCCCAGCATTTT.

The V call is TRBV29-1, the J call TRBJ1-2, with D possibly TRBD1 on 6 matching bases. This CDR3 comprises 14 residues. V was cut by 6 bases and J by 0 bases, with 14 bases left in between. Germline CDR1 and CDR2: SQVTM and ANQGSEA. The CDR3 DNA reads as TGCAGCGTAGGACAGATCCGAGCTAACTATGGCTACACCTTC. This gives the protein CSVGQIRANYGYTF. The full variable domain, with the rest looked up from reference TRBV29-1 and TRBJ1-2, is SAVISQKPSRDICQRGTSLTIQCQVDSQVTMMFWYRQQPGQSLTLIATANQGSEATYESGFVIDKFPISRPNLTFSTLTVSNMSPEDSSIYLCSVGQIRANYGYTFGSGTRLTVV.

This chain links TRBV11-2 with TRBJ1-1; no definite D call. The CDR3 extends over 12 amino acids. Trimming stripped 3 bases from V and 3 bases from J, with 5 bases between. Germline V gene data show CDR1 as SGHAT and CDR2 as FQNNGV. The CDR3 bases are TGTGCCAGCAGCTTGAGTGACACTGAAGCTTTCTTT. Translation gives CASSLSDTEAFF.